What follows are 14 T cell receptor beta chains derived from one specimen sequenced in a study of T cell repertoires in cytomegalovirus infection. TCRdb passed the reads through MiXCR, listing each CDR3 protein once. Of around 530,000 distinct CDR3 sequences listed, roughly 29% are singletons. Sample: PBMCs. All receptors derive from a human donor in good health (CMV status not recorded). Some clones in this sample may be carry-over from other donors' samples.

This clonotype was found many times. J is TRBJ2-3 and V is TRBV7-9; perhaps TRBD2 as D (5 bases). This CDR3 is built from 18 residues. V was shortened by 2 bases and J by 0 bases, with 18 bases between the two germline ends. Germline V gene data show CDR1 as SEHNR and CDR2 as FQNEAQ (reference sequence). CDR3 amino acids: CASSLLVTRVSSTDTQYF. The CDR3 DNA follows: TGTGCCAGCAGCTTATTAGTTACGAGGGTATCGAGCACAGATACGCAGTATTTT.

This clonotype appeared a few times. V and J are TRBV20-1 and TRBJ2-4; no clear D. The germline CDR1 and CDR2 sequences are DFQATT and SNEGSKA (reference sequence). Deletions cut 6 bases from V and 6 bases from J, with 18 bases between. The CDR3 spans 14 residues. DNA for the CDR3: TGCAGTGCCCCCCTTCCCGATAGCAGAAACATTCAGTACTTC. Translated, it gives CSAPLPDSRNIQYF.

J is TRBJ2-5 and V is TRBV20-1; D is possibly TRBD2 (6 bases). The CDR3 has 14 residues. CDR1 DFQATT and CDR2 SNEGSKA come from the germline V gene (reference sequence). Trimming took off 0 bases at V and 2 bases at J, with 10 bases between the two ends. The DNA for the CDR3 is TGCAGTGCTAGAGATCGTGGAGGGCAAGAGACCCAGTACTTC. The encoded protein is CSARDRGGQETQYF.

The genes are TRBV10-2 and TRBJ2-7; 7 nucleotides align to TRBD1. This CDR3 has 13 amino acids. V dropped 3 bases and J dropped 6; count of bases not matched to a gene: 5. CDR1 and CDR2 from the germline V gene are WSHSY and SAAADI. The CDR3 reads CASSDGTVSEQYV. DNA of the CDR3: TGCGCCAGCAGTGACGGGACAGTAAGCGAGCAGTACGTC.

The chain recombines TRBV2 with TRBJ1-6; D is ambiguous. Germline-derived CDR1 and CDR2 are SNHLY and FYNNEI. The CDR3 is 13 residues long. The V and J ends lost 3 bases and 7 bases respectively, with 7 bases between them. The DNA of the CDR3 is TGTGCCAGCAGTGAGGGTCGAAATTCACCCCTCCACTTT. It specifies CASSEGRNSPLHF.

The rearrangement links TRBV4-2 to TRBJ1-2, with D possibly being TRBD1 (5 bases). Per germline, CDR1 LGHNA and CDR2 YNFKEQ. This CDR3 comprises 15 residues. Trimming pared 0 bases from V and 4 bases from J, leaving 12 bases between. The CDR3, as DNA: TGTGCCAGCAGCCAAGATTTCGGACAAACCTATGGCTACACCTTC. This sequence encodes CASSQDFGQTYGYTF.

Only a few counts were recorded for this clonotype. The V gene is TRBV7-2, the J gene TRBJ1-1; 11 nucleotides align to TRBD1. Germline CDR1 reads SGHTA; CDR2 reads FQGNSA. Trimming at V came to 5 bases and at J to 1 base, leaving 9 bases not matched to a gene. The length of the CDR3 is 17 residues. DNA for the CDR3: TGTGCCAGCAGCCCTAGGACAGGGGGCGCGGGGAACACTGAAGCTTTCTTT. It codes for CASSPRTGGAGNTEAFF.

This clonotype was picked up a small number of times. The chain uses TRBV28 and TRBJ1-2; the match to TRBD1 covers 7 bases. The CDR3 is made up of 13 amino acids. Germline CDR1 and CDR2: MDHEN and SYDVKM. With V trimmed by 5 bases and J by 2 bases, 2 bases remained unmatched. CDR3 sequence: CASSEQGNYGYTF. The CDR3 DNA follows: TGTGCCAGCAGTGAACAGGGGAACTATGGCTACACCTTC.

This clonotype was picked up a small number of times. The chain is built from TRBV7-9 and TRBJ1-1; D is ambiguous. This CDR3 is built from 12 residues. The ends were cut back, 5 bases at V and 1 base at J, with 5 bases in the middle. Germline lookup yields CDR1 SEHNR and CDR2 FQNEAQ (reference sequence). The CDR3 region has the DNA TGTGCCAGCAGCCGTGAGAACACTGAAGCTTTCTTT. It specifies CASSRENTEAFF.

The sample holds one count of this clonotype. This rearrangement joins TRBV4-3 to TRBJ2-7, with 11 positions matching TRBD2. Germline CDR1 LGHNA, CDR2 YSLEER. J lost 2 bases, V lost 0 bases, and 9 bases had no gene match. This CDR3 is 18 amino acids long. The CDR3 is CASSQEKTSGSLPYEQYF. The CDR3 coding sequence is TGCGCCAGCAGCCAAGAGAAAACTAGCGGGAGCCTACCCTACGAGCAGTACTTC.

The CDR3 sequence: CASSLGRVRSGRRENYEQYF. Here the CDR3 DNA reads TGTGCCAGCAGCTTAGGTAGAGTTCGGTCCGGACGGCGGGAGAACTACGAGCAGTACTTC. The chain has TRBV7-8 and TRBJ2-7, with 7 bases identical to TRBD2. The CDR3 contains 20 residues. In germline, CDR1 is SGHVS, CDR2 FQNEAQ. Trimming removed 1 base from V and 3 bases from J; junction bases left unmatched: 21.

The J gene is TRBJ2-3, the V gene TRBV28, with 8 positions matching TRBD1. Germline loops: CDR1 MDHEN, CDR2 SYDVKM. This CDR3 spans 16 amino acids. Trimming took 7 bases from V and 0 from J; bases not matched to a gene: 9. CDR3 in amino acids: CASTTDRGLSTDTQYF. In DNA, the CDR3 is TGTGCCAGCACTACAGACAGGGGACTTAGCACAGATACGCAGTATTTT.

This clonotype has just one count. V gene TRBV18 combines with J gene TRBJ2-5; D possibly matches TRBD1 or TRBD2 (5 bases each). V shed 8 bases and J shed 4 bases, with 17 bases lying between them. Germline V CDR1 and CDR2: KGHSH, LQKENI. CDR3 length: 14 residues. The DNA for the CDR3 is TGTGCCAGCCTACCGGGGCCAACCCCAGAGACCCAGTACTTC. It translates to CASLPGPTPETQYF.

This clonotype was observed a few times. The chain joins TRBV11-3 to TRBJ2-2, with D possibly TRBD2 on 6 matching bases. CDR3 size: 14 residues. V was cut by 4 bases and J by 3 bases, with 9 bases left in between. Germline lookup yields CDR1 SGHNT and CDR2 YENEEA. The DNA for the CDR3 is TGTGCCAGCAGCTGGGGGACTGACACCGGGGAGCTGTTTTTT. The encoded protein is CASSWGTDTGELFF.